The 22 T cell receptor beta chains given below trace back to one sample, sequenced in a study of identical twins. TCRdb reprocessed the 5' RACE reads with MiXCR, giving one entry per CDR3 protein. The table includes 400,000 to 550,000 distinct CDR3 sequences, over 11% detected once. These data were also filed under a second study, of yellow fever vaccine responses in identical twins.

The sequenced sample consisted of CD4+ T cells sorted from blood. The receptors shown here come from a woman between 18 and 30 years old in good health.

This clonotype was seen only a few times. V and J are TRBV6-1 and TRBJ2-5; no reliable D call. Trimming pared 6 bases from V and 4 bases from J, leaving 12 bases between. The germline V gene has CDR1 MNHNS and CDR2 SASEGT. This CDR3 is built from 13 residues. This CDR3 is CASSPIKGETQYF. In DNA form, the CDR3 reads TGTGCCAGCAGCCCCATAAAGGGAGAGACCCAGTACTTC.

This clonotype has more than one count but fewer than ten. The chain couples TRBV6-5 to TRBJ2-7; 10 bases match TRBD1. Per the germline V gene, CDR1 is MNHEY and CDR2 is SVGAGI. The CDR3 is made up of 15 amino acids. With 2 bases clipped from V and 3 bases from J, the junction kept 4 bases outside the gene matches. The CDR3 bases are TGTGCCAGCAGTTACAGGGACAGGGGTATCTACGAGCAGTACTTC. This encodes CASSYRDRGIYEQYF.

This clonotype was seen a few times. V gene TRBV18 combines with J gene TRBJ2-7, with D hard to call. Trimming removed 2 bases at V and 5 bases at J, with 4 bases between. Germline loops: CDR1 KGHSH, CDR2 LQKENI. This CDR3 is built from 11 residues. The CDR3, as DNA: TGTGCCAGCTCACCAGGGCACGAGCAGTACTTC. Protein: CASSPGHEQYF.

The chain uses TRBV20-1 and TRBJ2-1; 7 bases map to TRBD2. The CDR3 loop spans 11 amino acids. J lost 15 bases, V lost 3 bases, and 8 bases had no gene match. The germline V gene encodes CDR1 DFQATT and CDR2 SNEGSKA (reference sequence). CDR3 amino acids: CSASSAREAFF. CDR3 DNA: TGCAGTGCTAGCTCCGCCCGGGAGGCGTTCTTC.

This clonotype has a handful of counts. The chain joins TRBV6-2 or TRBV6-3 to TRBJ2-1; a possible D gene is TRBD1 (6 bases). Germline V lookup: CDR1 MNHEY, CDR2 SVGEGT. The CDR3 contains 20 residues. Trimming pared 1 base from V and 0 bases from J, leaving 22 bases between. Here the CDR3 reads CASSYLTGTRSSSSYNEQFF. As DNA, the CDR3 is TGTGCCAGCAGTTACTTAACCGGGACAAGGTCCAGCAGCTCCTACAATGAGCAGTTCTTC.

The chain has TRBV9 and TRBJ1-1; D ambiguous. This CDR3 has 13 amino acids. Germline V lookup: CDR1 SGDLS, CDR2 YYNGEE. V lost 2 bases to trimming and J lost 1 base, with 6 bases between them. CDR3 sequence: CASSVIGNTEAFF. In nucleotides, the CDR3 is TGTGCCAGCAGCGTGATTGGGAACACTGAAGCTTTCTTT.

This clonotype was seen many times. This chain connects TRBV7-9 to TRBJ2-7; possible D gene TRBD2, 5 bases. The length of the CDR3 is 12 residues. In germline, CDR1 is SEHNR, CDR2 FQNEAQ (reference sequence). The germline V and J ends were trimmed by 6 bases and 7 bases, with 13 bases remaining between them. The CDR3 DNA reads as TGTGCCAGCAGGGCAAGCGGCCAGGAGCAGTACTTC. Amino acid sequence: CASRASGQEQYF.

This clonotype was observed many times. The rearrangement links TRBV6-5 to TRBJ2-5; the D gene is possibly TRBD2 (5 bases). In germline, CDR1 is MNHEY, CDR2 SVGAGI. The V end lost 5 bases, the J end lost 10 bases, and 17 bases lay between the germline ends. The CDR3 is 13 residues long. The CDR3 DNA sequence: TGTGCCAGCAGTCCGGCCGGTTACGGGGACCAGTACTTC. Its protein is CASSPAGYGDQYF.

This clonotype appeared many times. The chain links TRBV29-1 to TRBJ2-7; perhaps TRBD1 as D (6 bases). Germline V gene data show CDR1 as SQVTM and CDR2 as ANQGSEA. The CDR3 extends over 12 amino acids. V shed 7 bases and J shed 0 bases, with 10 bases lying between them. The CDR3 DNA sequence: TGCAGCGCTCCAGGGGACTCCTACGAGCAGTACTTC. The encoded protein is CSAPGDSYEQYF.

This clonotype was counted between two and nine times. The V call is TRBV19, the J call TRBJ1-2, with D uncertain. V lost 4 bases and J 2 bases, leaving 8 bases between the germline ends. The length of the CDR3 is 13 residues. Germline V lookup: CDR1 LNHDA, CDR2 SQIVND (reference sequence). The CDR3 protein is CASSNTDNYGYTF. DNA for the CDR3: TGTGCCAGTAGTAACACCGACAACTATGGCTACACCTTC.

This sequence joins TRBV19 and TRBJ2-1; D perhaps matches TRBD1 (6 bases). Trimming pared 7 bases from V and 5 bases from J, leaving 18 bases between. CDR1 and CDR2 (germline): LNHDA, SQIVND (reference sequence). This CDR3 comprises 15 residues. As DNA, the CDR3 is TGTGCCAGTAAGATACAGGGTTTACGACACAATGAGCAGTTCTTC. It encodes CASKIQGLRHNEQFF.

This clonotype was observed at least ten times. This rearrangement joins TRBV7-2 to TRBJ2-3; D gene uncertain. Germline V gene data show CDR1 as SGHTA and CDR2 as FQGNSA. The CDR3 covers 11 residues. Trimming took 7 bases from V and 8 from J, leaving 10 bases between them. CDR3 region: CASTPSVTQYF. In DNA form, the CDR3 reads TGTGCCAGCACCCCCTCGGTTACGCAGTATTTT.

This chain joins TRBV5-6 and TRBJ2-1; perhaps TRBD2 as D (6 bases). Trimming took 6 bases from V and 5 from J, leaving 21 bases between them. Germline assignment: CDR1 SGHDT and CDR2 YYEEEE. This CDR3 has 16 amino acids. For the CDR3, the DNA is TGTGCCAGCATCAGCGGGTGGGGATTACTAAACAATGAGCAGTTCTTC. Its protein product is CASISGWGLLNNEQFF.

A few counts support this clonotype. The chain employs TRBV15 and TRBJ2-1; D call uncertain. The CDR3 sequence is 11 residues long. V lost 0 bases, J lost 11 bases, and 5 bases lay in between. Germline CDR1 LNHNV, CDR2 YYDKDF (reference sequence). CDR3 in amino acids: CATSRDFQQFF. The CDR3, as DNA: TGTGCCACCAGCAGAGATTTCCAGCAGTTCTTC.

This clonotype was counted only a few times. The V gene is TRBV20-1, the J gene TRBJ2-7; tentatively, D is TRBD1 (5 bases). The CDR3 totals 14 residues. CDR1 DFQATT and CDR2 SNEGSKA come from the germline V gene (reference sequence). V was clipped by 6 bases and J by 0 bases, with 15 bases between them. The CDR3 is CSAKKDTRSYEQYF. In DNA, the CDR3 is TGCAGTGCAAAAAAGGACACCCGCTCCTACGAGCAGTACTTC.

The chain joins TRBV20-1 to TRBJ2-3, with D unresolved. CDR3 length: 12 residues. CDR1 and CDR2 from the germline V gene are DFQATT and SNEGSKA (reference sequence). Trimming removed 0 bases at V and 8 bases at J, with 9 bases between. CDR3 sequence (DNA): TGCAGTGCTAGAGAGGGAAAATCTACGCAGTATTTT. Its protein is CSAREGKSTQYF.

Only a few counts were recorded for this clonotype. This chain uses TRBV20-1 with TRBJ1-5, with D unclear. The germline CDR1 and CDR2 sequences are DFQATT and SNEGSKA (reference sequence). V dropped 3 bases and J dropped 9 bases, with 15 bases sitting between them. The CDR3 spans 13 residues. CDR3 sequence: CSASPTAARPQHF. The CDR3 DNA follows: TGCAGTGCTAGTCCCACGGCGGCTCGGCCCCAGCATTTT.

This clonotype showed up just a few times. The rearrangement links TRBV15 to TRBJ2-7; D unclear. The CDR3 consists of 12 residues. Germline V gene lookup returns CDR1 LNHNV and CDR2 YYDKDF (reference sequence). V lost 0 bases, J lost 9 bases, and 9 bases lay in between. CDR3 sequence reads: CATSRDSRTQYF. The CDR3 nucleotides are TGTGCCACCAGCAGAGATTCGAGGACGCAGTACTTC.

The V and J genes are TRBV6-6 and TRBJ2-1; TRBD2 matches at 13 bases. With V trimmed by 7 bases and J by 4 bases, 7 bases remained unmatched. Germline values: CDR1 MNHNY, CDR2 SVGAGI (reference sequence). The CDR3 spans 16 residues. This chain's CDR3 is CASMNRLAGGYNEQFF. CDR3 DNA: TGTGCCAGCATGAATCGACTAGCGGGGGGATACAATGAGCAGTTCTTC.

The chain joins TRBV20-1 to TRBJ1-2, with D possibly being TRBD1 (6 bases). V was clipped by 6 bases and J by 7 bases, with 12 bases between them. Per the germline V gene, CDR1 is DFQATT and CDR2 is SNEGSKA (reference sequence). The CDR3 has 11 amino acids. The CDR3 loop reads CSAGRDTGYTF. The CDR3 DNA follows: TGCAGTGCGGGAAGGGACACTGGCTACACCTTC.

The V call is TRBV19, the J call TRBJ2-7, with D uncertain. V was shortened by 3 bases and J by 3 bases, with 9 bases between the two germline ends. The length of the CDR3 is 13 residues. The germline V gene encodes CDR1 LNHDA and CDR2 SQIVND (reference sequence). The CDR3 is CASSMAEDYEQYF. The CDR3 nucleotides are TGTGCCAGTAGTATGGCAGAAGACTACGAGCAGTACTTC. The whole variable domain, remainder taken from reference TRBV19 and TRBJ2-7, is DGGITQSPKYLFRKEGQNVTLSCEQNLNHDAMYWYRQDPGQGLRLIYYSQIVNDFQKGDIAEGYSVSREKKESFPLTVTSAQKNPTAFYLCASSMAEDYEQYFGPGTRLTVT.

In its sample, this clonotype was seen many times. J is TRBJ2-2 and V is TRBV28; D remains unclear. The V and J ends lost 6 bases and 1 base respectively, with 6 bases between them. Germline V CDR1 and CDR2: MDHEN, SYDVKM. The CDR3 totals 13 residues. The CDR3, as DNA: TGTGCCAGCAGGCTCAGGAACACCGGGGAGCTGTTTTTT. Amino acid sequence: CASRLRNTGELFF.